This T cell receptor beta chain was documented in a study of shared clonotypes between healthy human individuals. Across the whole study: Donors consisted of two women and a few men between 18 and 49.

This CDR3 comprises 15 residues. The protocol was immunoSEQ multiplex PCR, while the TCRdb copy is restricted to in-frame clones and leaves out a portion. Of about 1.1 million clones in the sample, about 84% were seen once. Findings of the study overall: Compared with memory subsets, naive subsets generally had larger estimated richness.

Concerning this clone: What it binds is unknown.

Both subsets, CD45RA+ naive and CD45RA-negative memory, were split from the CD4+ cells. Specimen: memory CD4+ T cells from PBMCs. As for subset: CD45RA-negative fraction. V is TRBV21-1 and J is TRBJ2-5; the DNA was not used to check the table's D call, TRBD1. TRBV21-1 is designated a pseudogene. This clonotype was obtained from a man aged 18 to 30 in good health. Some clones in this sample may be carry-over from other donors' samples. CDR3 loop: CASRRADRGQETQYF. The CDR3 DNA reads TGTGCCAGCAGGCGGGCAGACAGGGGACAAGAGACCCAGTACTTC.